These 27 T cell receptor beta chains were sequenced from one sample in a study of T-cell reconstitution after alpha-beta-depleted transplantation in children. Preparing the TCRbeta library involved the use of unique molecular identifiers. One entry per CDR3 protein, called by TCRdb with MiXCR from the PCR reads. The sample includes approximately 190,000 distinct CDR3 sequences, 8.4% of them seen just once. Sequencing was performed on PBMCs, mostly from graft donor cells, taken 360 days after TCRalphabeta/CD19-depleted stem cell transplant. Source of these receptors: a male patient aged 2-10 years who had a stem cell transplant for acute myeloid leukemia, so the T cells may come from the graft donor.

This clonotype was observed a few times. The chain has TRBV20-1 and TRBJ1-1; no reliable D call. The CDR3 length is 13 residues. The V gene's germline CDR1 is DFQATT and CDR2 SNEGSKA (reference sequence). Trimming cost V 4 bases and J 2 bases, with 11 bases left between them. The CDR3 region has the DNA TGCAGTGCTATCCCACAGATAAACACTGAAGCTTTCTTT. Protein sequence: CSAIPQINTEAFF.

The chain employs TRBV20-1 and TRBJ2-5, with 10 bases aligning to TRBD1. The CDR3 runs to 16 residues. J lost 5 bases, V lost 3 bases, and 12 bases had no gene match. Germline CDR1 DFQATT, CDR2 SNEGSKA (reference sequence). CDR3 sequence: CSARGQGISGWETQYF. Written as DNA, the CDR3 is TGCAGTGCTAGGGGACAGGGGATATCGGGATGGGAGACCCAGTACTTC.

The CDR3 is CASSFPRTGVGNEQFF. DNA for the CDR3: TGTGCCAGCAGCTTTCCCCGGACAGGGGTAGGAAATGAGCAGTTCTTC. This chain links TRBV5-5 with TRBJ2-1; TRBD1 matches 9 bases. The CDR3 spans 16 residues. V was clipped by 2 bases and J by 7 bases; unmatched bases: 10. Germline V gene sequence: CDR1 SGHKS, CDR2 YYEKEE (reference sequence).

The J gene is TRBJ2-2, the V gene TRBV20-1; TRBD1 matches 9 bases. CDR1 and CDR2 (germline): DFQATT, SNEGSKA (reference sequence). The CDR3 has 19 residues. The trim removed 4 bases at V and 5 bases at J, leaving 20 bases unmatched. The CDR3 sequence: CSATALGRDRAGVTGELFF. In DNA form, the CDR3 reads TGCAGTGCTACCGCCCTAGGCCGGGACAGGGCGGGTGTTACCGGGGAGCTGTTTTTT.

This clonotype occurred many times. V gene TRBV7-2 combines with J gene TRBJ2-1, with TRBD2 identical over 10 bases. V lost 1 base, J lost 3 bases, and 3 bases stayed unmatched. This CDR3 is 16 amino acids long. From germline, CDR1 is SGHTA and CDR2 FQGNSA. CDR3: CASSLGASGSYNEQFF. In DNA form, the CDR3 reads TGTGCCAGCAGCTTAGGCGCTAGCGGGAGCTACAATGAGCAGTTCTTC.

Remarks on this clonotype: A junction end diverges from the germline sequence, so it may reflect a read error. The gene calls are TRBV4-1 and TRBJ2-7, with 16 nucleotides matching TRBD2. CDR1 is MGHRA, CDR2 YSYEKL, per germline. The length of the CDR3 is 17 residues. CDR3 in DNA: TGTGCCAGCAGCCCCGGGACTAGCGGGAGGGCCAGGTACGAGCAGTACTTC. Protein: CASSPGTSGRARYEQYF.

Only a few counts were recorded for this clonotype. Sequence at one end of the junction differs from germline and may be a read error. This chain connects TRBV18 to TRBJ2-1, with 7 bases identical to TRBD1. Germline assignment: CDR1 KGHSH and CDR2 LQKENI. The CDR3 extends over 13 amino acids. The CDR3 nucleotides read TGTGCCAGCTCCCCACAGGGGTGGGATGAGCAGTTCTTC. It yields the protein CASSPQGWDEQFF.

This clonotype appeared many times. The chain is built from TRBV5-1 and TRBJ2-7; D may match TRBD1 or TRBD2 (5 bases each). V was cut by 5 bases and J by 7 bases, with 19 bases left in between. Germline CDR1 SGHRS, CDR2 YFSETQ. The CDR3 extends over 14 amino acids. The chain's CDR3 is CASSAVGLEGEQYV. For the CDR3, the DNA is TGCGCCAGCAGTGCGGTCGGGCTTGAGGGGGAGCAGTACGTC.

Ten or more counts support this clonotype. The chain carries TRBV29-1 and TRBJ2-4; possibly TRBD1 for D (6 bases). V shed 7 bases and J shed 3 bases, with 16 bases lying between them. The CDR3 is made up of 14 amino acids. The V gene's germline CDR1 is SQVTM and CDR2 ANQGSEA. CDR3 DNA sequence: TGCAGCGCTCAGGGGAATGTAGGCAAAAACATTCAGTACTTC. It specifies CSAQGNVGKNIQYF.

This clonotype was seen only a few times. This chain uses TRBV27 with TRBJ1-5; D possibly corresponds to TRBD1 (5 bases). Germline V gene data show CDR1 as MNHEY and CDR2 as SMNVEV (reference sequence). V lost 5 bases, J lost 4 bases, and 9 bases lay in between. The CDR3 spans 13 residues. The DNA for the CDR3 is TGTGCCAGCAGTCGGGACCTAAATCAGCCCCAGCATTTT. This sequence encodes CASSRDLNQPQHF.

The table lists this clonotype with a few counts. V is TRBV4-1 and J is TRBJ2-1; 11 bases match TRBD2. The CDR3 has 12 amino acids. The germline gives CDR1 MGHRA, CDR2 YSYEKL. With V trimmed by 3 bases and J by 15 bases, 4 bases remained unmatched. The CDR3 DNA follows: TGCGCCAGCAGCCAGGACGGGACTAGCGGGTTCTTC. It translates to CASSQDGTSGFF.

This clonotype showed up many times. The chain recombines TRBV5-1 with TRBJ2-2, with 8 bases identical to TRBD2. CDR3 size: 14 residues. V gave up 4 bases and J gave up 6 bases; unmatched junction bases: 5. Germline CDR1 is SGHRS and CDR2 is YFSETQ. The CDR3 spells CASSVPGRAGELFF. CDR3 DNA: TGCGCCAGCAGCGTACCCGGGAGGGCCGGGGAGCTGTTTTTT.

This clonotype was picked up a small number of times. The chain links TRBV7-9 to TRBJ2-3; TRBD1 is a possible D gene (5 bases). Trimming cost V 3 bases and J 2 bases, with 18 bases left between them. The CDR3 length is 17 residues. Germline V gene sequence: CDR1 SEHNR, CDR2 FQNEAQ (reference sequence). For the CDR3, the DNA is TGTGCCAGCAGCTTCGGCAGGGCAAAAAGGTCCACAGATACGCAGTATTTT. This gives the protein CASSFGRAKRSTDTQYF.

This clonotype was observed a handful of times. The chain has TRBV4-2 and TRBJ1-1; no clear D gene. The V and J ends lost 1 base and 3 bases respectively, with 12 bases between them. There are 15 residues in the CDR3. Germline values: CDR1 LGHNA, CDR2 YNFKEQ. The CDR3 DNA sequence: TGTGCCAGCAGCCAAGTTATAGGAACTTACACTGAAGCTTTCTTT. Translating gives CASSQVIGTYTEAFF.

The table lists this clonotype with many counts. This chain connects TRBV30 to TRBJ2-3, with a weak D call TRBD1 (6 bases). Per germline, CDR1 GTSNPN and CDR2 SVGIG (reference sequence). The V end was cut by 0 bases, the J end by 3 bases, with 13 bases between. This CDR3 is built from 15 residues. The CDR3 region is CAWSVPRGWTDTQYF. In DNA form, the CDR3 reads TGTGCCTGGAGTGTACCCAGGGGTTGGACAGATACGCAGTATTTT.

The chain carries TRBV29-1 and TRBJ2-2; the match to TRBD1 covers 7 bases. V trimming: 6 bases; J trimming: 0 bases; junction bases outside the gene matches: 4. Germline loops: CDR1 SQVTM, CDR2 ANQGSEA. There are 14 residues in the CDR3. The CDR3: CSVLGTANTGELFF. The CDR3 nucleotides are TGCAGCGTCCTAGGGACAGCGAACACCGGGGAGCTGTTTTTT.

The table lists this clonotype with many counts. This CDR3 is CASSYRSGTDTGELFF. The CDR3 region has the DNA TGTGCCAGCAGCTACCGGAGTGGGACAGATACCGGGGAGCTGTTTTTT. The chain carries TRBV14 and TRBJ2-2, with TRBD1 identical over 7 bases. The CDR3 has 16 residues. V gave up 5 bases and J gave up 5 bases; unmatched junction bases: 11. Per the germline V gene, CDR1 is SGHDN and CDR2 is FVKESK.

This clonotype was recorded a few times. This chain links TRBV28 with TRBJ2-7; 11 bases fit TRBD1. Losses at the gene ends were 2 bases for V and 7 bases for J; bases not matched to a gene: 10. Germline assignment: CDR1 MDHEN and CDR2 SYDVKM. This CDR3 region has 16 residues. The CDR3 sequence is CASSLIWTGGYREQYV. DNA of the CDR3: TGTGCCAGCAGTTTAATCTGGACAGGGGGCTACCGAGAGCAGTACGTC.

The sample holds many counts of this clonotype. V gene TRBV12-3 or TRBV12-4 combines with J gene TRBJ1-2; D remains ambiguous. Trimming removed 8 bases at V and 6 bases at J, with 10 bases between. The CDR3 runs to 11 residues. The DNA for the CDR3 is TGTGCCAGCCGAAGGACGCATGGCTACACCTTC. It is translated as CASRRTHGYTF.

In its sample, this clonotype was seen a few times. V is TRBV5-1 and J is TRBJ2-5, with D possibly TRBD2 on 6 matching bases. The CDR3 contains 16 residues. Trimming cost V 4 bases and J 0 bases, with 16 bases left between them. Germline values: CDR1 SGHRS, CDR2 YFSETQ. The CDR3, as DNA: TGCGCCAGCAGCATGGGGGGAGTGGCATACCAAGAGACCCAGTACTTC. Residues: CASSMGGVAYQETQYF.

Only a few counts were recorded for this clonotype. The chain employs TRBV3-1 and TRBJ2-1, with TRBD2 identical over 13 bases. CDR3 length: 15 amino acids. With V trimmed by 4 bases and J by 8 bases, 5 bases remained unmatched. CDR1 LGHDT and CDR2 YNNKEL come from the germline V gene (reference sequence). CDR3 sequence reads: CASSPLAGGPHEQFF. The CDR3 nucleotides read TGTGCCAGCAGCCCACTAGCGGGGGGGCCGCATGAGCAGTTCTTC.

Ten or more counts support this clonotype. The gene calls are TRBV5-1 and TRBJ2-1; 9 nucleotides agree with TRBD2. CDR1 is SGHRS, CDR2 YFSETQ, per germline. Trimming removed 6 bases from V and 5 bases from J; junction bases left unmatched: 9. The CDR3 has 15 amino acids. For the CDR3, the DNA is TGCGCCAGCATTGCTATAGCGGGAGTGGACAATGAGCAGTTCTTC. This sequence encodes CASIAIAGVDNEQFF. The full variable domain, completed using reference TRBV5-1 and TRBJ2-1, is KAGVTQTPRYLIKTRGQQVTLSCSPISGHRSVSWYQQTPGQGLQFLFEYFSETQRNKGNFPGRFSGRQFSNSRSEMNVSTLELGDSALYLCASIAIAGVDNEQFFGPGTRLTVL.

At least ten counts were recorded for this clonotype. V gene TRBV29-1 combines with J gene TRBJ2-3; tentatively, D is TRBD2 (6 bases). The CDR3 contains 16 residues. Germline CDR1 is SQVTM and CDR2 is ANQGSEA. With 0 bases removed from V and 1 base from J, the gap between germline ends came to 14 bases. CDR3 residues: CSVEDPASARTDTQYF. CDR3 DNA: TGCAGCGTTGAAGATCCGGCTAGCGCACGCACAGATACGCAGTATTTT.

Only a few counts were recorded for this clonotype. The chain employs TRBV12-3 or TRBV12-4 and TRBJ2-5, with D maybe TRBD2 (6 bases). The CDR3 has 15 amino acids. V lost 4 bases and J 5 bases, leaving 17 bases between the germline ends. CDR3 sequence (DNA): TGTGCCAGCAGTTCTTTGAGGGGCGCGGGGGAGACCCAGTACTTC. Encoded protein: CASSSLRGAGETQYF.

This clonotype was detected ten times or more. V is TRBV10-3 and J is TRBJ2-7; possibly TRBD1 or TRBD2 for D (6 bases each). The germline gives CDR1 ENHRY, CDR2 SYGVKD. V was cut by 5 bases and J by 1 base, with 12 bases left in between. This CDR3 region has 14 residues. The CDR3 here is CAISKGGASYEQYF. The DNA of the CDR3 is TGTGCCATCAGTAAGGGGGGCGCGTCCTACGAGCAGTACTTC.

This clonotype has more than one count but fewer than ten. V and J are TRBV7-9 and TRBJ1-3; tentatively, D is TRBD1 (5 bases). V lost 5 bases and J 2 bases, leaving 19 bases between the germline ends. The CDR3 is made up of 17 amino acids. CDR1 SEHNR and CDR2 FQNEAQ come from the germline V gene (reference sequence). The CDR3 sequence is CASSPKRQLPTGNTIYF. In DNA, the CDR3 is TGTGCCAGCAGCCCGAAGCGACAGCTACCTACTGGAAACACCATATATTTT.

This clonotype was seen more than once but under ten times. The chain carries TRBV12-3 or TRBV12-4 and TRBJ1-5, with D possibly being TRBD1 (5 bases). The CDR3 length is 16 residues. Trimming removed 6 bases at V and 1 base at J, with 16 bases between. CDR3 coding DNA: TGTGCCAGCAGCCGTACTCAGGGTTTAAGCAATCAGCCCCAGCATTTT. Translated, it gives CASSRTQGLSNQPQHF.